The subject of this entry is one T cell receptor (beta chain). Produced via immunoSEQ multiplex PCR; TCRdb's table is partial and in-frame only. In the table there are roughly 34,000 clones, about 90% of which are singletons. The sample comes from a study of T cells in tuberculosis. The CDR3 consists of 14 residues. Trimming left V 0 bases short and J 4 bases short, with 11 bases between. CDR1 SGDLS and CDR2 YYNGEE come from the germline V gene. The time point: new active TB diagnosis, blood taken before or within 7 days of starting treatment. This TCR was recovered from an adult with tuberculosis. The sequencing here drew on PBMCs, taken at tuberculosis diagnosis. The chain carries TRBV9 and TRBJ2-7, with D hard to call. DNA for the CDR3: TGTGCCAGCAGCGTAGGTCCAAGAGATTACGAGCAGTACTTC. As protein: CASSVGPRDYEQYF.